These T cell receptor beta chains were read from a single sample in a study of CD8+CD57+ T cells in acquired aplastic anemia. TCRdb reprocessed the reads with MiXCR, giving one entry per CDR3 protein. The sample records a few hundred thousand distinct CDR3 sequences, less than 60% being singletons. The specimen sequenced was sorted CD4+, CD8+, or CD8+CD57+ T cells (not recorded which) from PBMCs. The receptors derive from a human donor with aplastic anemia. CDR3s include the opening cysteine and the closing phenylalanine or tryptophan. D genes are given only for firm matches. Expanded clones get a size class; other rows say once, few or many, or leave the size out.

clone_size,j_call,d_call,v_call,cdr3_aa,cdr3_nt
.,TRBJ1-3,TRBD1,TRBV7-9,CASSPKDRGTGNTIYF,TGTGCCAGCAGCCCGAAGGACAGGGGGACTGGAAACACCATATATTTT
.,TRBJ2-4,TRBD2,TRBV28,CASRGLAGVEVIQYF,TGTGCCAGCAGGGGATTAGCGGGGGTCGAGGTCATTCAGTACTTC
few,TRBJ2-7,TRBD1,TRBV15,CATSRDRVNEQYF,TGTGCCACCAGCCGGGACAGGGTCAACGAGCAGTACTTC
many,TRBJ1-2,.,TRBV6-1,CASTFVDRGYGYTF,TGTGCCAGCACATTTGTGGACAGAGGCTATGGCTACACCTTC
many,TRBJ2-6,.,TRBV19,CASSPITGFGANVLTF,TGTGCCAGTAGTCCCATAACAGGGTTTGGGGCCAACGTCCTGACTTTC
.,TRBJ1-1,.,TRBV19,CTSSSGSEAFF,TGTACCAGTAGTTCTGGGTCTGAAGCTTTCTTT
.,TRBJ1-6,.,TRBV6-5,CASSYQVRSPLHF,TGTGCCAGCAGTTATCAGGTTCGATCACCCCTCCACTTT
.,TRBJ2-2,TRBD2,TRBV7-3,CASSFRAGDYGYTGELFF,TGTGCCAGCAGCTTTCGCGCCGGGGACTATGGCTACACCGGGGAGCTGTTTTTT
.,TRBJ2-1,.,TRBV7-6,CASSLDINSYNEQFF,TGTGCCAGCAGCTTAGACATAAACTCCTACAATGAGCAGTTCTTC
.,TRBJ2-7,.,TRBV7-9,CASSSPEQYF,TGTGCCAGCAGCTCTCCCGAGCAGTACTTC
.,TRBJ1-2,.,TRBV14,CASDGSGYGYTF,TGTGCCAGCGATGGTTCAGGCTATGGCTACACCTTC
.,TRBJ1-3,.,TRBV29-1,CSVEVVDTGNTIYF,TGCAGCGTTGAAGTAGTGGACACCGGAAACACCATATATTTT
many,TRBJ2-1,TRBD1,TRBV20-1,CSAYPGTGGNEQFF,TGCAGTGCTTACCCCGGGACAGGGGGAAATGAGCAGTTCTTC
.,TRBJ2-1,.,TRBV29-1,CSVCTVSSYNEQFF,TGCAGCGTTTGTACTGTAAGCTCCTACAATGAGCAGTTCTTC
many,TRBJ2-7,.,TRBV2,CASAWWQRLYEQYF,TGTGCCAGCGCCTGGTGGCAAAGGCTATACGAGCAGTACTTC
.,TRBJ1-2,.,TRBV7-9,CASSPGHTSYGYTF,TGTGCCAGCAGCCCCGGACATACCTCCTATGGCTACACCTTC
many,TRBJ2-2,TRBD1,TRBV12-3/TRBV12-4,CASSLGQTNTGELFF,TGTGCCAGCAGTCTGGGACAGACGAACACCGGGGAGCTGTTTTTT
many,TRBJ2-3,.,TRBV5-1,CASIPPGGRGTDTQYF,TGCGCCAGCATACCGCCTGGGGGAAGGGGCACAGATACGCAGTATTTT
.,TRBJ2-1,.,TRBV15,CATSRDKGVGNEQFF,TGTGCCACCAGCAGAGATAAGGGGGTGGGGAATGAGCAGTTCTTC
.,TRBJ2-5,TRBD1,TRBV7-3,CASSRQGRGETQYF,TGTGCCAGCAGCCGACAGGGGCGAGGCGAGACCCAGTACTTC
many,TRBJ1-1,.,TRBV5-1,CASSSVQGLAFF,TGCGCCAGCAGCTCCGTACAGGGATTGGCTTTCTTT
.,TRBJ2-3,TRBD1,TRBV7-8,CASSLEGQGSGDTQYF,TGTGCCAGCAGCTTAGAGGGACAGGGATCGGGAGATACGCAGTATTTT
.,TRBJ2-2,TRBD1,TRBV3-1,CASSYHAGGQYVTGELFF,TGTGCCAGCAGCTACCATGCAGGGGGCCAATACGTCACCGGGGAGCTGTTTTTT
few,TRBJ2-3,TRBD1,TRBV15,CATSRPAQGDTQYF,TGTGCCACCAGCAGACCAGCACAGGGGGATACGCAGTATTTT
many,TRBJ2-7,.,TRBV20-1,CSALRQSNLYEQYF,TGCAGTGCTCTTCGGCAGTCCAACCTCTACGAGCAGTACTTC
.,TRBJ1-5,.,TRBV20-1,CSPSAYNQPQHF,TGTAGTCCCTCAGCGTACAATCAGCCCCAGCATTTT
many,TRBJ2-7,.,TRBV3-1,CASSQSSLGSPYEQYF,TGTGCCAGCAGCCAAAGCTCCCTGGGCTCTCCCTACGAGCAGTACTTC
.,TRBJ1-5,.,TRBV20-1,CSARGRFPSNQPQHF,TGCAGTGCTAGAGGACGGTTCCCTAGCAATCAGCCCCAGCATTTT
.,TRBJ2-2,.,TRBV10-3,CAISESIDTGELFF,TGTGCCATCAGTGAGTCGATAGACACCGGGGAGCTGTTTTTT
once,TRBJ2-5,TRBD2,TRBV5-1,CASSEAGIGYQETQYF,TGCGCCAGCAGCGAAGCGGGGATCGGGTACCAAGAGACCCAGTACTTC
.,TRBJ2-1,TRBD2,TRBV19,CASGGSGRTLNEQFF,TGTGCCAGTGGGGGTAGCGGGAGAACCCTCAATGAGCAGTTCTTC
few,TRBJ2-3,TRBD2,TRBV30,CAWSSGGATDTQYF,TGTGCCTGGAGTAGCGGGGGGGCCACAGATACGCAGTATTTT
.,TRBJ1-2,TRBD1,TRBV24-1,CATSDGQGAGYTF,TGTGCCACCAGTGACGGACAGGGTGCTGGCTACACCTTC
.,TRBJ1-2,.,TRBV9,CASSYGSGGVAGYTF,TGTGCCAGCAGCTACGGAAGTGGGGGGGTCGCTGGCTACACCTTC
many,TRBJ1-5,TRBD1,TRBV5-1,CASSLDGAGGQPQHF,TGCGCCAGCAGCTTGGATGGGGCAGGGGGGCAGCCCCAGCATTTT
.,TRBJ1-6,.,TRBV20-1,CSASQKGMSNSPLHF,TGCAGTGCTAGTCAGAAAGGGATGAGTAATTCACCCCTCCACTTT
many,TRBJ1-5,.,TRBV4-1,CASSQDTINQPQHF,TGCGCCAGCAGCCAAGATACCATCAATCAGCCCCAGCATTTT
many,TRBJ1-2,.,TRBV3-1,CASSPERTLNYGYTF,TGTGCCAGCAGCCCGGAACGGACCCTTAACTATGGCTACACCTTC
once,TRBJ1-1,TRBD1,TRBV29-1,CSVGQGTEAFF,TGCAGCGTGGGACAGGGGACTGAAGCTTTCTTT
.,TRBJ2-3,TRBD1,TRBV20-1,CSARGHRGTTDTQYF,TGCAGTGCTAGAGGTCACAGGGGGACCACAGATACGCAGTATTTT
.,TRBJ2-2,.,TRBV19,CASHRERTGELFF,TGTGCCAGCCACAGGGAGCGCACCGGGGAGCTGTTTTTT